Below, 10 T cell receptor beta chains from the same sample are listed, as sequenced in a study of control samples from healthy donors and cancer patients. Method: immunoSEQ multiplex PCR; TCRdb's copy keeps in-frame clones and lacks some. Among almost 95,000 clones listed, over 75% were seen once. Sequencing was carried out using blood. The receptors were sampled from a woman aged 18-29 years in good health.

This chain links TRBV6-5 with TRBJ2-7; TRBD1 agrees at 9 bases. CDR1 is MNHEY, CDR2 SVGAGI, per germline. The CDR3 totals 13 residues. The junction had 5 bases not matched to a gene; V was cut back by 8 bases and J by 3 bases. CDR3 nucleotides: TGTGCCAGCCGGCGGGGACAGGGCTACGAGCAGTACTTC. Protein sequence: CASRRGQGYEQYF.

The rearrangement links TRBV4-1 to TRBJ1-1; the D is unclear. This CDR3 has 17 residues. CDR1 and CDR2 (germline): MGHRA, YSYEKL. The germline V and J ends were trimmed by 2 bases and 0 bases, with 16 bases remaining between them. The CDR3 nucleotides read TGCGCCAGCAGCCAACCCCCCGACTCATCATTGAACACTGAAGCTTTCTTT. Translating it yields CASSQPPDSSLNTEAFF.

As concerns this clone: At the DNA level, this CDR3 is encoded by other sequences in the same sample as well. The CDR3 DNA is TGTGCCAGCAGCCCGGGACAGGGGGGCAATCAGCCCCAGCATTTT. Translating it yields CASSPGQGGNQPQHF. This rearrangement joins TRBV27 to TRBJ1-5; 11 bases match TRBD1. Germline V gene lookup returns CDR1 MNHEY and CDR2 SMNVEV (reference sequence). Trimming removed 6 bases from V and 2 bases from J; junction bases left unmatched: 3. CDR3 length: 15 residues.

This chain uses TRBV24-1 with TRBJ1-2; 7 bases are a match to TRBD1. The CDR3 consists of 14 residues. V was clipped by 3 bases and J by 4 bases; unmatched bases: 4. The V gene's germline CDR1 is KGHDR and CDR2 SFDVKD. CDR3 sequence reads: CATSDAGQSYGYTF. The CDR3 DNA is TGTGCCACCAGTGATGCGGGACAGTCCTATGGCTACACCTTC.

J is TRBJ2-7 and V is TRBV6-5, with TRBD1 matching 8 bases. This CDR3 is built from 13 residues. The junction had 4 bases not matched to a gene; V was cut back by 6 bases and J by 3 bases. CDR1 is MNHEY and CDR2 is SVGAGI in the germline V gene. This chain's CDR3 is CASSRDRYYEQYF. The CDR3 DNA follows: TGTGCCAGCAGCCGGGACAGGTACTACGAGCAGTACTTC.

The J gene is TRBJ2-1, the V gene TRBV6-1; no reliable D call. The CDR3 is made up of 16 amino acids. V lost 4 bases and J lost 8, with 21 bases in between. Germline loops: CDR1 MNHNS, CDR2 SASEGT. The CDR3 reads CASSGPGLVYGDEQFF. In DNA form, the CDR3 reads TGTGCCAGCAGTGGGCCGGGTTTGGTATATGGGGATGAGCAGTTCTTC.

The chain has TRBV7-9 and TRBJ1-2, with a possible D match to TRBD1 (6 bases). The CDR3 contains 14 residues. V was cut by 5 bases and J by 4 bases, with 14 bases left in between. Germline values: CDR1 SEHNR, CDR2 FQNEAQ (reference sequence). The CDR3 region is CASSPPGAFYGYTF. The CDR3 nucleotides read TGTGCCAGCAGCCCTCCGGGGGCGTTCTATGGCTACACCTTC.

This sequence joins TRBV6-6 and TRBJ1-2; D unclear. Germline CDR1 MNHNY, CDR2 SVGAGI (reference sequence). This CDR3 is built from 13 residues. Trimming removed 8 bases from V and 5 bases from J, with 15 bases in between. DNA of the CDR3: TGTGCCAGCCTCGTCGGTCTGGGGTATGGCTACACCTTC. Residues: CASLVGLGYGYTF.

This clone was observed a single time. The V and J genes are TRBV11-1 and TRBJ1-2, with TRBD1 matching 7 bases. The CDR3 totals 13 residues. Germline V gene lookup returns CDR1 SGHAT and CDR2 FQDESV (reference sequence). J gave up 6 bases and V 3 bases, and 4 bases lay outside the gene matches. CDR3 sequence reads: CASSFGQVNGYTF. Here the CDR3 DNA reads TGTGCCAGCAGCTTCGGACAGGTCAATGGCTACACCTTC. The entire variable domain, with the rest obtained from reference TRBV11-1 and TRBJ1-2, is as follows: EAEVAQSPRYKITEKSQAVAFWCDPISGHATLYWYRQILGQGPELLVQFQDESVVDDSQLPKDRFSAERLKGVDSTLKIQPAELGDSAMYLCASSFGQVNGYTFGSGTRLTVV.

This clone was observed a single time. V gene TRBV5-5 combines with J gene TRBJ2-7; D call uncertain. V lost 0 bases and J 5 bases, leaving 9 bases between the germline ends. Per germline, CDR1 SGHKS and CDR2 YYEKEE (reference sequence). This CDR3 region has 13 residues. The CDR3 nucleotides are TGTGCCAGCAGCTTGGCCGACGTTAACGAGCAGTACTTC. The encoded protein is CASSLADVNEQYF.